Listed below are T cell receptor beta chains from one sample, sequenced in a study of post-analysis software for immune sequencing data. TCRdb analysed the PCR reads with MiXCR anew, one entry per CDR3 protein. The sample has about 820,000 distinct CDR3 sequences, approximately 57% seen once; the top ten hold approximately 4.5%. Sequencing was carried out using blood. These receptors were taken from a girl under 18 with multiple sclerosis. CDR3s include the opening cysteine and the closing phenylalanine or tryptophan. A D gene is named only where the DNA matches it firmly. The listing skips clone size in some rows; elsewhere it reads once, few, many or a size class.

j_gene: TRBJ2-7; d_gene: NA; v_gene: TRBV10-3; abundance: NA; CDR3aa: CAISQGDEQYF; CDR3nt: TGTGCCATCAGCCAGGGTGACGAGCAGTACTTC
j_gene: TRBJ1-1; d_gene: NA; v_gene: TRBV7-3; abundance: NA; CDR3aa: CASSRLGDQTEAFF; CDR3nt: TGTGCCAGCAGCCGACTGGGGGACCAGACTGAAGCTTTCTTT
j_gene: TRBJ2-1; d_gene: NA; v_gene: TRBV12-3/TRBV12-4; abundance: NA; CDR3aa: CASTPETYNEQFF; CDR3nt: TGTGCCAGCACCCCAGAGACATACAATGAGCAGTTCTTC
j_gene: TRBJ2-7; d_gene: NA; v_gene: TRBV20-1; abundance: NA; CDR3aa: CSARDGLGQNSYEQYF; CDR3nt: TGCAGTGCTAGAGATGGGCTTGGACAGAACTCCTACGAGCAGTACTTC
j_gene: TRBJ2-1; d_gene: NA; v_gene: TRBV7-3; abundance: NA; CDR3aa: CASSFLLACNEQFF; CDR3nt: TGTGCCAGCAGCTTCCTTCTAGCTTGCAATGAGCAGTTCTTC
j_gene: TRBJ1-5; d_gene: NA; v_gene: TRBV6-6; abundance: NA; CDR3aa: CASSSVSGQPQHF; CDR3nt: TGTGCCAGCAGTTCCGTGAGCGGGCAGCCCCAGCATTTT
j_gene: TRBJ2-5; d_gene: NA; v_gene: TRBV12-5; abundance: few; CDR3aa: CASVPYPVEKKQETQYF; CDR3nt: TGTGCTAGTGTCCCTTACCCGGTTGAGAAGAAGCAAGAGACCCAGTACTTC
j_gene: TRBJ2-1; d_gene: NA; v_gene: TRBV3-1; abundance: NA; CDR3aa: CASSQDIGMSSYNEQFF; CDR3nt: TGTGCCAGCAGCCAAGATATCGGGATGAGCTCCTACAATGAGCAGTTCTTC
j_gene: TRBJ2-1; d_gene: TRBD2; v_gene: TRBV20-1; abundance: NA; CDR3aa: CSARVGRPGNEQFF; CDR3nt: TGCAGTGCTAGAGTCGGGAGGCCGGGTAATGAGCAGTTCTTC
j_gene: TRBJ1-1; d_gene: NA; v_gene: TRBV4-1; abundance: NA; CDR3aa: CASSQDGTDRDTEAFF; CDR3nt: TGCGCCAGCAGCCAAGATGGCACAGATAGGGATACTGAAGCTTTCTTT
j_gene: TRBJ2-7; d_gene: NA; v_gene: TRBV7-3; abundance: few; CDR3aa: CASSLSGGKGEQYF; CDR3nt: TGTGCCAGCAGCTTATCAGGAGGGAAAGGCGAGCAGTACTTC
j_gene: TRBJ1-6; d_gene: NA; v_gene: TRBV15; abundance: few; CDR3aa: CATSKGDSPLHF; CDR3nt: TGTGCCACCTCCAAGGGAGATTCACCCCTCCACTTT
j_gene: TRBJ2-7; d_gene: TRBD2; v_gene: TRBV20-1; abundance: NA; CDR3aa: CSARDLLAEHGTYEQYF; CDR3nt: TGCAGTGCTAGAGACTTACTAGCGGAGCACGGAACCTACGAGCAGTACTTC
j_gene: TRBJ1-1; d_gene: NA; v_gene: TRBV7-9; abundance: NA; CDR3aa: CASSPPLGAGDTEAFF; CDR3nt: TGTGCCAGCAGCCCACCGTTGGGGGCCGGCGACACTGAAGCTTTCTTT
j_gene: TRBJ2-5; d_gene: NA; v_gene: TRBV6-5; abundance: NA; CDR3aa: CASRPDRRDTETQYF; CDR3nt: TGTGCCAGCAGACCCGACCGACGGGATACAGAGACCCAGTACTTC
j_gene: TRBJ1-2; d_gene: NA; v_gene: TRBV27; abundance: NA; CDR3aa: CASSPTSRGGVLDGYTF; CDR3nt: TGTGCCAGCAGTCCAACCTCAAGGGGGGGTGTCCTGGATGGCTACACCTTC
j_gene: TRBJ2-1; d_gene: NA; v_gene: TRBV5-6; abundance: NA; CDR3aa: CASSSEGKAVYNEQFF; CDR3nt: TGTGCCAGCAGCTCCGAGGGGAAAGCGGTCTACAATGAGCAGTTCTTC
j_gene: TRBJ2-7; d_gene: NA; v_gene: TRBV7-2; abundance: NA; CDR3aa: CASSQPTGPSYEQYF; CDR3nt: TGTGCCAGCAGCCAACCCACAGGGCCCTCCTACGAGCAGTACTTC
j_gene: TRBJ1-5; d_gene: NA; v_gene: TRBV18; abundance: NA; CDR3aa: CASSPPAGARQPQHF; CDR3nt: TGTGCCAGCTCACCACCGGCGGGGGCGAGGCAGCCCCAGCATTTT
j_gene: TRBJ2-7; d_gene: NA; v_gene: TRBV6-2/TRBV6-3; abundance: NA; CDR3aa: CASSYKASIEQYF; CDR3nt: TGTGCCAGCAGTTACAAGGCTAGCATCGAGCAGTACTTC
j_gene: TRBJ1-2; d_gene: NA; v_gene: TRBV3-1; abundance: NA; CDR3aa: CASSRGHNYGYTF; CDR3nt: TGTGCCAGCAGCCGGGGCCATAACTATGGCTACACCTTC
j_gene: TRBJ2-7; d_gene: NA; v_gene: TRBV9; abundance: NA; CDR3aa: CASSAGVGEYYEQYF; CDR3nt: TGTGCCAGCAGCGCGGGAGTCGGGGAGTACTACGAGCAGTACTTC
j_gene: TRBJ2-7; d_gene: TRBD2; v_gene: TRBV20-1; abundance: NA; CDR3aa: CSALSLAGGPWEQYF; CDR3nt: TGCAGTGCTCTCTCCCTGGCGGGAGGGCCTTGGGAGCAGTACTTC
j_gene: TRBJ2-7; d_gene: NA; v_gene: TRBV5-1; abundance: NA; CDR3aa: CASSLDDIPYEQYF; CDR3nt: TGCGCCAGCAGCTTGGATGACATTCCCTACGAGCAGTACTTC
j_gene: TRBJ1-2; d_gene: NA; v_gene: TRBV12-5; abundance: NA; CDR3aa: CASGLWERGYTF; CDR3nt: TGTGCTAGTGGTTTGTGGGAGCGGGGCTACACCTTC
j_gene: TRBJ2-3; d_gene: TRBD2; v_gene: TRBV7-9; abundance: NA; CDR3aa: CASSLRDYSDTQYF; CDR3nt: TGTGCCAGCAGCTTAAGGGACTACTCAGATACGCAGTATTTT
j_gene: TRBJ2-7; d_gene: TRBD2; v_gene: TRBV15; abundance: few; CDR3aa: CATSRDHLTSGGYEQYF; CDR3nt: TGTGCCACCAGCAGAGATCACCTGACTAGCGGGGGTTACGAGCAGTACTTC
j_gene: TRBJ2-7; d_gene: NA; v_gene: TRBV29-1; abundance: NA; CDR3aa: CSVRGHEQYF; CDR3nt: TGCAGCGTTCGGGGACACGAGCAGTACTTC
j_gene: TRBJ2-5; d_gene: TRBD2; v_gene: TRBV2; abundance: NA; CDR3aa: CASSLGLERLETQYF; CDR3nt: TGTGCCAGCAGTCTAGGACTAGAAAGATTGGAGACCCAGTACTTC
j_gene: TRBJ2-7; d_gene: NA; v_gene: TRBV29-1; abundance: NA; CDR3aa: CSVRGGYEQYF; CDR3nt: TGCAGCGTCCGGGGAGGCTACGAGCAGTACTTC
j_gene: TRBJ2-3; d_gene: TRBD2; v_gene: TRBV29-1; abundance: once; CDR3aa: CSVPLGLAGSTLHTDTQYF; CDR3nt: TGCAGCGTTCCCCTGGGGCTAGCGGGATCCACCCTCCACACAGATACGCAGTATTTT
j_gene: TRBJ1-1; d_gene: TRBD1; v_gene: TRBV20-1; abundance: NA; CDR3aa: CSARDTGGLSTEAFF; CDR3nt: TGCAGTGCTAGAGACACAGGGGGCTTATCCACTGAAGCTTTCTTT
j_gene: TRBJ2-1; d_gene: TRBD2; v_gene: TRBV20-1; abundance: NA; CDR3aa: CSVTSGSWASYNEQFF; CDR3nt: TGCAGTGTCACTAGCGGGAGTTGGGCCTCCTACAATGAGCAGTTCTTC
j_gene: TRBJ2-1; d_gene: NA; v_gene: TRBV9; abundance: NA; CDR3aa: CASSVEAWDEQFF; CDR3nt: TGTGCCAGCAGCGTAGAAGCGTGGGATGAGCAGTTCTTC
j_gene: TRBJ2-7; d_gene: TRBD2; v_gene: TRBV10-3; abundance: few; CDR3aa: CATRTSGDLVYEQYF; CDR3nt: TGTGCCACTCGGACTAGCGGGGATTTGGTCTACGAGCAGTACTTC
j_gene: TRBJ2-1; d_gene: NA; v_gene: TRBV29-1; abundance: NA; CDR3aa: CSVAGGGSHYNEQFF; CDR3nt: TGCAGCGTGGCCGGGGGCGGGAGTCACTACAATGAGCAGTTCTTC
j_gene: TRBJ2-5; d_gene: TRBD1; v_gene: TRBV5-1; abundance: NA; CDR3aa: CASSKWTGKETQYF; CDR3nt: TGCGCCAGCAGCAAATGGACAGGGAAAGAGACCCAGTACTTC
j_gene: TRBJ2-1; d_gene: NA; v_gene: TRBV20-1; abundance: NA; CDR3aa: CSADLPPPDEQFF; CDR3nt: TGCAGTGCCGACCTTCCTCCTCCGGATGAGCAGTTCTTC
j_gene: TRBJ2-3; d_gene: NA; v_gene: TRBV5-1; abundance: few; CDR3aa: CASSLGSGTRTDTQYF; CDR3nt: TGCGCCAGCAGCTTGGGGAGTGGGACTCGCACAGATACGCAGTATTTT
j_gene: TRBJ1-1; d_gene: NA; v_gene: TRBV7-9; abundance: few; CDR3aa: CASSRRLVGGGTEAFF; CDR3nt: TGTGCCAGCAGCCGTCGACTGGTCGGCGGCGGCACTGAAGCTTTCTTT
j_gene: TRBJ2-7; d_gene: NA; v_gene: TRBV4-2; abundance: NA; CDR3aa: CASSLNARAAHEQYF; CDR3nt: TGTGCCAGCAGCTTAAATGCACGGGCCGCCCACGAGCAGTACTTC
j_gene: TRBJ2-5; d_gene: TRBD2; v_gene: TRBV28; abundance: NA; CDR3aa: CASSFLAGGRETQYF; CDR3nt: TGCGCCAGCAGCTTTCTAGCGGGGGGACGGGAGACCCAGTACTTC
j_gene: TRBJ2-3; d_gene: TRBD2; v_gene: TRBV7-2; abundance: few; CDR3aa: CASSVRAGGGDTQYF; CDR3nt: TGTGCCAGCAGCGTGAGAGCGGGGGGAGGGGATACGCAGTATTTT
j_gene: TRBJ2-7; d_gene: NA; v_gene: TRBV6-5; abundance: NA; CDR3aa: CASTNEGHEQYF; CDR3nt: TGTGCCAGCACTAACGAAGGGCACGAGCAGTACTTC
j_gene: TRBJ2-5; d_gene: NA; v_gene: TRBV28; abundance: few; CDR3aa: CASSRRGPADEQYF; CDR3nt: TGTGCCAGCAGTCGTCGGGGGCCTGCGGATGAGCAGTACTTC
j_gene: TRBJ2-7; d_gene: TRBD2; v_gene: TRBV10-2; abundance: NA; CDR3aa: CATWRGLAGGDSYEQYF; CDR3nt: TGCGCGACCTGGCGTGGCCTAGCGGGGGGGGACTCCTACGAGCAGTACTTC
j_gene: TRBJ2-3; d_gene: TRBD1; v_gene: TRBV20-1; abundance: NA; CDR3aa: CSAPPTGVTDTQYF; CDR3nt: TGCAGTGCCCCACCCACAGGGGTCACAGATACGCAGTATTTT
j_gene: TRBJ2-1; d_gene: NA; v_gene: TRBV29-1; abundance: many; CDR3aa: CSVRGTSYNEQFF; CDR3nt: TGCAGCGTTAGAGGGACTTCCTACAATGAGCAGTTCTTC
j_gene: TRBJ2-5; d_gene: NA; v_gene: TRBV20-1; abundance: few; CDR3aa: CSALEETQYF; CDR3nt: TGCAGTGCTTTAGAAGAGACCCAGTACTTC
j_gene: TRBJ1-2; d_gene: NA; v_gene: TRBV5-5; abundance: few; CDR3aa: CASSLRQDLSYTF; CDR3nt: TGTGCCAGCAGCTTAAGACAGGACTTATCCTACACCTTC
j_gene: TRBJ2-3; d_gene: TRBD2; v_gene: TRBV20-1; abundance: NA; CDR3aa: CSTRDPGGSADTQYF; CDR3nt: TGCAGTACTAGAGATCCAGGCGGGAGTGCGGATACGCAGTATTTT
j_gene: TRBJ2-1; d_gene: TRBD2; v_gene: TRBV12-3/TRBV12-4; abundance: few; CDR3aa: CASSFPAGGRSEQFF; CDR3nt: TGTGCCAGCAGTTTCCCGGCGGGAGGCCGGAGTGAGCAGTTCTTC
j_gene: TRBJ1-5; d_gene: NA; v_gene: TRBV7-9; abundance: NA; CDR3aa: CASSQGDRLSQPQHF; CDR3nt: TGTGCCAGCAGCCAGGGTGACAGACTTAGTCAGCCCCAGCATTTT
j_gene: TRBJ2-1; d_gene: NA; v_gene: TRBV9; abundance: NA; CDR3aa: CASSVYYNEQFF; CDR3nt: TGTGCCAGCAGCGTCTACTACAATGAGCAGTTCTTC
j_gene: TRBJ2-5; d_gene: NA; v_gene: TRBV2; abundance: NA; CDR3aa: CASSQRQIGETQYF; CDR3nt: TGTGCCAGCAGTCAGCGACAGATCGGTGAGACCCAGTACTTC
j_gene: TRBJ2-3; d_gene: TRBD2; v_gene: TRBV5-1; abundance: NA; CDR3aa: CASFQRGDSTDTQYF; CDR3nt: TGCGCCAGCTTCCAGCGGGGGGATAGCACAGATACGCAGTATTTT
j_gene: TRBJ1-5; d_gene: NA; v_gene: TRBV27; abundance: NA; CDR3aa: CASSLLGINQPQHF; CDR3nt: TGTGCCAGCAGTTTATTAGGGATCAATCAGCCCCAGCATTTT